This TCR beta chain was identified in a study of blood T cell repertoires in COVID-19. Looking at the study overall: Donors in the United States, Italy and Spain gave samples during acute or convalescent COVID-19. In each case, the material was cDNA or gDNA derived from T cells, B-cell-depleted T cells, or PBMCs.

Original analysis: The assay estimated nucleated cells by amplifying reference gene primers. Clones were read by immunoSEQ multiplex PCR, and TCRdb kept only the in-frame ones, dropping some. The V and J calls and the clone size are those of that table, but D and trimming were determined from the DNA. The data show 310,000 or so clones, roughly 90% seen once. Germline loops: CDR1 WSHSY, CDR2 SAAADI. This CDR3 spans 15 amino acids. V was pared by 3 bases and J by 4 bases, with 7 bases of the junction left unmatched. The TCR comes from a man younger than 35 who had recovered from COVID-19. The V and J genes are TRBV10-2 and TRBJ2-7, with TRBD2 matching over 9 bases. The source material was peripheral blood. The CDR3 loop reads CASSDRREGLYEQYF. In DNA form, the CDR3 reads TGCGCCAGCAGTGACAGGCGGGAGGGCCTTTACGAGCAGTACTTC.